Listed here are 21 T cell receptor beta chains from one sample, sequenced in a study of cytomegalovirus exposure and HLA in healthy donors. The PCR ran on 60 Vbeta and 13 Jbeta primers. TCRdb keeps only in-frame clones here, not all; method: immunoSEQ multiplex PCR. The sample has 110,000 to 150,000 clones; the top ten hold around 0.96%. Input material: PBMCs. These receptors were collected from a male donor in good health and CMV-seronegative.

This sequence joins TRBV29-1 and TRBJ1-2; TRBD1 is a possible D gene (6 bases). Per the germline V gene, CDR1 is SQVTM and CDR2 is ANQGSEA. With 7 bases removed from V and 8 bases from J, the gap between germline ends came to 20 bases. The CDR3 contains 13 residues. CDR3 amino acids: CSAPAGQSWGYTF. In DNA form, the CDR3 reads TGCAGCGCACCAGCTGGACAGAGCTGGGGCTACACCTTC.

The chain links TRBV5-8 to TRBJ2-7; TRBD1 agrees at 9 bases. Germline values: CDR1 SGHTS, CDR2 YDEGEE. The CDR3 sequence is 14 residues long. V lost 3 bases to trimming and J lost 5 bases; unmatched junction nucleotides: 6. The CDR3 bases are TGTGCCAGCAGCTCGGGACAGGGTTCGGACGAGCAGTACTTC. It translates to CASSSGQGSDEQYF.

The chain employs TRBV6-5 and TRBJ1-2; 9 bases align to TRBD1. V dropped 0 bases and J dropped 6; count of bases not matched to a gene: 2. The germline V gene has CDR1 MNHEY and CDR2 SVGAGI. The CDR3 spans 14 residues. CDR3 loop: CASSYSTGGNGYTF. CDR3 in DNA: TGTGCCAGCAGTTACTCGACAGGGGGGAATGGCTACACCTTC.

A word on this clone: Mismatch with germline at one junction end may stem from a read error. V is TRBV28 and J is TRBJ2-5, with a tentative D call TRBD1 (6 bases). The CDR3 is 16 amino acids. Germline assignment: CDR1 MDHEN and CDR2 SYDVKM. CDR3 bases: TGTGCCACCAGTTCTCGTTGGACAGACCTTCAAGAGACCCAGTACTTC. It translates to CATSSRWTDLQETQYF.

The rearrangement joins TRBV6-4 to TRBJ2-3, with 9 bases aligning to TRBD1. The CDR3 totals 15 residues. Per the germline V gene, CDR1 is MRHNA and CDR2 is SNTAGT. With V trimmed by 3 bases and J by 5 bases, 6 bases remained unmatched. CDR3 sequence (DNA): TGTGCCAGCAGTGAGGCACAGGGGGCCGTAGATACGCAGTATTTT. This gives the protein CASSEAQGAVDTQYF.

The chain recombines TRBV6-5 with TRBJ2-7, with TRBD1 identical over 7 bases. There are 15 residues in the CDR3. CDR1 and CDR2 from the germline V gene are MNHEY and SVGAGI. Trimming took 6 bases from V and 2 from J; bases not matched to a gene: 10. CDR3 protein: CASRQRDSPTYEQYF. The CDR3 nucleotides read TGTGCCAGCAGACAACGGGACAGCCCGACCTACGAGCAGTACTTC.

V and J are TRBV7-9 and TRBJ2-7; D is possibly TRBD2 (5 bases). CDR1 is SEHNR, CDR2 FQNEAQ, per germline (reference sequence). V lost 1 base to trimming and J lost 0 bases, with 10 bases between them. This CDR3 spans 15 amino acids. CDR3: CASSLGTLSSYEQYF. The CDR3, as DNA: TGTGCCAGCAGCTTAGGGACTCTGAGCTCCTACGAGCAGTACTTC.

This chain joins TRBV7-9 and TRBJ1-1, with TRBD1 matching over 7 bases. The CDR3 totals 15 residues. Germline trimming cut 1 base from V and 2 bases from J; bases unmatched to any gene: 4. The germline gives CDR1 SEHNR, CDR2 FQNEAQ (reference sequence). Here the CDR3 DNA reads TGTGCCAGCAGCTTAGGGTTAGGGGGCAACACTGAAGCTTTCTTT. Protein product: CASSLGLGGNTEAFF.

V gene TRBV5-1 combines with J gene TRBJ1-2; D perhaps matches TRBD1 (6 bases). This CDR3 region has 13 residues. CDR1 SGHRS and CDR2 YFSETQ come from the germline V gene. The V end lost 4 bases, the J end lost 6 bases, and 13 bases lay between the germline ends. CDR3 protein: CASSVPGEDGYTF. Here the CDR3 DNA reads TGCGCCAGCAGCGTCCCAGGGGAAGATGGCTACACCTTC.

The rearrangement uses TRBV30 and TRBJ2-7, with 10 bases fitting TRBD1. Germline CDR1 and CDR2: GTSNPN and SVGIG (reference sequence). J lost 3 bases, V lost 2 bases, and 4 bases had no gene match. CDR3 length: 14 residues. As DNA, the CDR3 is TGTGCCTGGAGTCCCGGACAGGGGGACTACGAGCAGTACTTC. Its translation is CAWSPGQGDYEQYF.

The rearrangement links TRBV7-9 to TRBJ1-1; no definite D call. The germline gives CDR1 SEHNR, CDR2 FQNEAQ (reference sequence). V lost 2 bases, J lost 7 bases, and 11 bases lay in between. There are 13 residues in the CDR3. DNA of the CDR3: TGTGCCAGCAGCTTAAGTATCCGGGTTGAAGCTTTCTTT. This codes for CASSLSIRVEAFF.

The chain couples TRBV6-5 to TRBJ1-5; D is undetermined. CDR3 size: 13 residues. Trimming removed 6 bases from V and 0 bases from J, with 6 bases in between. The germline V gene has CDR1 MNHEY and CDR2 SVGAGI. The DNA of the CDR3 is TGTGCCAGCAGGAGGGATAGCAATCAGCCCCAGCATTTT. Amino acids: CASRRDSNQPQHF.

J is TRBJ2-1 and V is TRBV18; TRBD2 is a possible D gene (6 bases). V was pared by 5 bases and J by 1 base, with 15 bases between. The germline CDR1 and CDR2 sequences are KGHSH and LQKENI. This CDR3 has 16 amino acids. The CDR3 region is CASSKAASASYNEQFF. CDR3 coding DNA: TGTGCCAGCTCAAAGGCTGCTAGCGCATCCTACAATGAGCAGTTCTTC. The full variable domain, in which reference TRBV18 and TRBJ2-1 provide the parts outside the CDR3, is NAGVMQNPRHLVRRRGQEARLRCSPMKGHSHVYWYRQLPEEGLKFMVYLQKENIIDESGMPKERFSAEFPKEGPSILRIQQVVRGDSAAYFCASSKAASASYNEQFFGPGTRLTVL.

The V gene is TRBV18, the J gene TRBJ1-4; no definite D call. CDR3 length equals 15 residues. Germline CDR1 and CDR2: KGHSH and LQKENI. V was clipped by 1 base and J by 4 bases, with 10 bases between them. The CDR3 is CASSPLGNGNEKLFF. The CDR3 nucleotides are TGTGCCAGCTCACCACTCGGTAACGGTAATGAAAAACTGTTTTTT.

This chain joins TRBV7-2 and TRBJ1-4; possibly TRBD1 for D (6 bases). The CDR3 runs 15 residues. Between the trimmed V and J ends, which lost 5 bases and 5 bases, there was a span of 15 bases. Germline assignment: CDR1 SGHTA and CDR2 FQGNSA. CDR3 DNA: TGTGCCAGCAGCCCCTCGGGCAGGGGAAATGAAAAACTGTTTTTT. Translation gives CASSPSGRGNEKLFF.

The chain links TRBV19 to TRBJ1-5; possible D gene TRBD1, 5 bases. CDR3 length equals 15 residues. CDR1 and CDR2 from the germline V gene are LNHDA and SQIVND (reference sequence). V was clipped by 5 bases and J by 0 bases, with 11 bases between them. This CDR3 reads CASSLDTRSNQPQHF. CDR3 sequence (DNA): TGTGCCAGTAGTTTGGACACCCGTAGCAATCAGCCCCAGCATTTT.

This chain uses TRBV30 with TRBJ1-1; the match to TRBD1 covers 7 bases. Germline loops: CDR1 GTSNPN, CDR2 SVGIG (reference sequence). The CDR3 sequence is 14 residues long. J gave up 1 base and V 1 base, and 3 bases lay outside the gene matches. The CDR3 sequence is CAWSGNRGNTEAFF. Here the CDR3 DNA reads TGTGCCTGGAGTGGAAACAGGGGGAACACTGAAGCTTTCTTT.

The chain employs TRBV6-5 and TRBJ2-1; TRBD1 matches at 8 bases. Unmatched junction bases numbered 7, after V lost 3 bases and J lost 3 bases. Germline loops: CDR1 MNHEY, CDR2 SVGAGI. CDR3 length: 16 amino acids. DNA of the CDR3: TGTGCCAGCAGTTATTCCCCGACAGGGGTCTACAATGAGCAGTTCTTC. It codes for CASSYSPTGVYNEQFF.

The chain employs TRBV10-3 and TRBJ1-2; weak D call: TRBD1 (5 bases). V lost 7 bases and J lost 2, with 8 bases in between. CDR3 size: 12 residues. Per germline, CDR1 ENHRY and CDR2 SYGVKD. CDR3 in DNA: TGTGCCATCACTCCAGGGAACTATGGCTACACCTTC. It specifies CAITPGNYGYTF.

The genes are TRBV19 and TRBJ1-5; possibly TRBD1 for D (5 bases). The V and J ends lost 7 bases and 8 bases respectively, with 24 bases between them. Germline V gene lookup returns CDR1 LNHDA and CDR2 SQIVND (reference sequence). This CDR3 has 16 amino acids. The CDR3 coding sequence is TGTGCCAGTACCCCTTGGGCGGGGGTCGGTAGGGAGCCCCAGCATTTT. Encoded protein: CASTPWAGVGREPQHF. Full variable domain (missing parts from reference TRBV19 and TRBJ1-5): DGGITQSPKYLFRKEGQNVTLSCEQNLNHDAMYWYRQDPGQGLRLIYYSQIVNDFQKGDIAEGYSVSREKKESFPLTVTSAQKNPTAFYLCASTPWAGVGREPQHFGDGTRLSIL.

The genes are TRBV5-1 and TRBJ2-3; 9 bases align to TRBD2. The CDR3 totals 16 residues. Trimming removed 9 bases from V and 6 bases from J; junction bases left unmatched: 17. From germline, CDR1 is SGHRS and CDR2 YFSETQ. The CDR3 region has the DNA TGCGCCACCTCGATCCCACTAGCGGGTGGCCAGGATACGCAGTATTTT. Its translation is CATSIPLAGGQDTQYF.